The T cell receptor (beta chain) under discussion was sequenced for a study of T cells in Graves' hyperthyroidism and ophthalmopathy. RNA transcripts yielded amplified TCR beta CDR3 regions. First-round RT-PCR with HTBI primers amplified the TCR CDR3 region. TCRdb reprocessed the multiplex PCR reads via MiXCR and lists one record per CDR3 protein. Among about 700,000 distinct CDR3 sequences, 14% were seen once, and the ten largest hold about 10%. V was clipped by 4 bases and J by 5 bases, with 12 bases between them. The CDR3 has 14 residues. Germline V CDR1 and CDR2: SGHTA, FQGTGA. Diagnoses rested on clinical symptoms, serum thyroxine and TRAb, thyroid ultrasound and orbital computed tomography. In its sample, this clonotype was seen a few times.

The chain is built from TRBV7-3 and TRBJ2-1, with unresolved D. The TCR comes from a woman in her late teens or twenties with Graves' hyperthyroidism. Sequenced: blood. CDR3 in amino acids: CASSSSTDNNEQFF. The CDR3 DNA reads as TGTGCCAGCAGCTCAAGTACGGATAACAATGAGCAGTTCTTC.